One T cell receptor (beta chain) is described in this entry. This entry comes from a study of blood T cell repertoires in COVID-19. This CDR3 is built from 11 residues. With 4 bases removed from V and 6 bases from J, the gap between germline ends came to 9 bases. The germline V gene encodes CDR1 DFQATT and CDR2 SNEGSKA (reference sequence). Repertoires were generated with immunoSEQ multiplex PCR, while TCRdb's copy carries only in-frame clones and drops some. The sample consists of about 190,000 clones, 84% of them appearing once. Sequenced sample: PBMCs or T cells enriched from blood (not recorded which). This chain uses TRBV20-1 with TRBJ1-2, with D perhaps TRBD1 (5 bases). The TCR was taken from a woman younger than 45 who had been exposed to COVID-19. As DNA, the CDR3 is TGCAGTGCTATAACAGGTGATGGCTACACCTTC. The encoded protein is CSAITGDGYTF.